Below are 30 T cell receptor beta chains sequenced from a single sample in a study of shared clonotypes between healthy human individuals (dated by TCRdb to the early 2020s). CD8 naive samples were CD45RO-negative cells positively selected for CCR7, giving a CD45RA+CCR7+ population that excluded TemRA cells. The library was made by the immunoSEQ multiplex PCR assay. TCRdb's version of the immuneACCESS table is confined to in-frame rearrangements and falls short of the full clone set. An unresolved V gene accounts for under half of the shortfall where checked; the remainder is of unknown origin. The sample contains roughly 810,000 clones, about 96% of them found a single time. The ten most abundant clones make up around 0.25% of the sample. The sample comprised naive CD8+ T cells sorted from blood. The sample's cell subset or site label, in plain terms: CD45RA+CCR7+. These TCRs come from a man aged 25 to 40 in good health.

In its sample, this clone was seen many times. The same CDR3 arises from other DNA sequences in this sample as well. The CDR3 loop reads CASSPTGNEQFF. CDR3 nucleotides: TGTGCCAGCTCACCCACGGGCAATGAGCAGTTCTTC. The chain couples TRBV18 to TRBJ2-1; no reliable D call. Germline assignment: CDR1 KGHSH and CDR2 LQKENI. Between the trimmed V and J ends, which lost 3 bases and 6 bases, there was a span of 6 bases. The CDR3 is 12 amino acids.

The chain links TRBV9 to TRBJ2-3; no definite D call. The CDR3 sequence is 15 residues long. Germline CDR1 and CDR2: SGDLS and YYNGEE. Trimming cost V 3 bases and J 2 bases, with 13 bases left between them. The CDR3 loop is CASSAPWTNTDTQYF. The CDR3 DNA reads TGTGCCAGCAGCGCGCCCTGGACCAACACAGATACGCAGTATTTT.

The J gene is TRBJ2-1, the V gene TRBV4-1, with a tentative D call TRBD1 (5 bases). The V and J ends lost 5 bases and 3 bases respectively, with 11 bases between them. CDR1 is MGHRA, CDR2 YSYEKL, per germline. The CDR3 covers 14 residues. In nucleotides, the CDR3 is TGCGCCAGCAGCTTTTACGACAGCTACAATGAGCAGTTCTTC. This translates into CASSFYDSYNEQFF.

The chain is built from TRBV7-9 and TRBJ1-1, with 8 bases fitting TRBD1. V lost 5 bases to trimming and J lost 5 bases; unmatched junction nucleotides: 4. This CDR3 is 13 amino acids long. Germline CDR1 SEHNR, CDR2 FQNEAQ (reference sequence). CDR3 DNA sequence: TGTGCCAGCAGCCCCACAGGGGGTACTGAAGCTTTCTTT. Translating gives CASSPTGGTEAFF.

The gene calls are TRBV9 and TRBJ2-5; perhaps TRBD1 as D (6 bases). Between the trimmed V and J ends, which lost 0 bases and 5 bases, there was a span of 11 bases. The CDR3 sequence is 14 residues long. CDR1 is SGDLS, CDR2 YYNGEE, per germline. CDR3 sequence reads: CASSVVTGSETQYF. DNA for the CDR3: TGTGCCAGCAGCGTAGTAACAGGGTCCGAGACCCAGTACTTC.

The chain links TRBV5-1 to TRBJ2-7, with TRBD2 identical over 13 bases. The CDR3 is 14 residues long. The germline CDR1 and CDR2 sequences are SGHRS and YFSETQ. V lost 5 bases, J lost 5 bases, and 4 bases stayed unmatched. CDR3 sequence (DNA): TGCGCCAGCAGTAGACTAGCGGGAGGACACGAGCAGTACTTC. Protein: CASSRLAGGHEQYF.

The chain joins TRBV7-9 to TRBJ1-2; 12 positions match TRBD1. The CDR3 totals 16 residues. V shed 5 bases and J 0 bases; nucleotides not matched to a gene: 4. Per germline, CDR1 SEHNR and CDR2 FQNEAQ (reference sequence). The CDR3 loop is CASSRGQGAANYGYTF. The CDR3 nucleotides are TGTGCCAGCAGCAGGGGACAGGGGGCGGCTAACTATGGCTACACCTTC.

This sequence joins TRBV5-5 and TRBJ2-3; 11 bases match TRBD2. V trimming: 3 bases; J trimming: 0 bases; junction bases outside the gene matches: 6. CDR1 is SGHKS and CDR2 is YYEKEE in the germline V gene (reference sequence). The CDR3 runs to 17 residues. CDR3 amino acids: CASSWPLAGDSTDTQYF. CDR3 coding DNA: TGTGCCAGCAGCTGGCCACTAGCGGGGGATAGCACAGATACGCAGTATTTT.

The chain couples TRBV27 to TRBJ1-2; 8 bases fit TRBD1. The CDR3 totals 17 residues. Germline values: CDR1 MNHEY, CDR2 SMNVEV (reference sequence). The V and J ends lost 6 bases and 7 bases, in that order; junction bases with no gene match: 19. Here the CDR3 DNA reads TGTGCCAGCAGCCAATCCCGCTGGCAGGGGGCGCAGGTTGGCTACACCTTC. Its translation is CASSQSRWQGAQVGYTF.

The CDR3, as DNA: TGTGCCAGCAGTGGGGGGCCGACAGGGGTAGGCTACAATGAGCAGTTCTTC. It specifies CASSGGPTGVGYNEQFF. This chain connects TRBV2 to TRBJ2-1; 8 nucleotides match TRBD1. CDR3 length equals 17 residues. The ends lost 4 bases at V and 3 bases at J; junction bases unmatched: 11. Looked up from germline, CDR1 is SNHLY and CDR2 is FYNNEI.

The chain recombines TRBV7-2 with TRBJ2-1; D may be TRBD2 (6 bases). V was cut by 0 bases and J by 7 bases, with 19 bases left in between. The germline V gene encodes CDR1 SGHTA and CDR2 FQGNSA. This CDR3 is built from 17 residues. The CDR3 sequence: CASSLAGLALALNEQFF. In DNA form, the CDR3 reads TGTGCCAGCAGCTTAGCCGGTTTGGCGCTAGCGTTAAATGAGCAGTTCTTC.

The rearrangement joins TRBV5-4 to TRBJ2-3; possibly TRBD1 for D (5 bases). CDR1 and CDR2 (germline): SGHNT, YYREEE (reference sequence). With 0 bases removed from V and 2 bases from J, the gap between germline ends came to 16 bases. This CDR3 region has 17 residues. Written as DNA, the CDR3 is TGTGCCAGCAGCTTGGTTGGCAAGGGGTCCCCCACAGATACGCAGTATTTT. Its protein product is CASSLVGKGSPTDTQYF.

The chain has TRBV28 and TRBJ2-2; possibly TRBD2 for D (6 bases). The germline V gene encodes CDR1 MDHEN and CDR2 SYDVKM. The V end was cut by 4 bases, the J end by 3 bases, with 18 bases between. CDR3 length equals 17 residues. The CDR3 spells CASSYRDFPWDTGELFF. CDR3 DNA: TGTGCCAGCAGTTACCGGGACTTTCCATGGGACACCGGGGAGCTGTTTTTT.

The V and J genes are TRBV19 and TRBJ2-2, with 13 bases fitting TRBD2. CDR1 is LNHDA and CDR2 is SQIVND in the germline V gene (reference sequence). This CDR3 has 19 amino acids. V lost 4 bases to trimming and J lost 0 bases; unmatched junction nucleotides: 8. CDR3 DNA: TGTGCCAGTAGTAAGCCGGGACTAGCGGGATACTCGAACACCGGGGAGCTGTTTTTT. Protein product: CASSKPGLAGYSNTGELFF.

The V gene is TRBV6-1, the J gene TRBJ2-7; 9 nucleotides line up with TRBD2. This CDR3 spans 16 amino acids. V gave up 2 bases and J gave up 2 bases; unmatched junction bases: 7. Germline V gives CDR1 MNHNS, CDR2 SASEGT. Written as DNA, the CDR3 is TGTGCCAGCAGTGAATGGTCTAGCGGGGCAACCTACGAGCAGTACTTC. Amino acid sequence: CASSEWSSGATYEQYF.

V gene TRBV23-1 combines with J gene TRBJ2-6, with a possible D match to TRBD1 (6 bases). TRBV23-1 is an ORF for which the function is uncertain. The CDR3 consists of 17 residues. Trimming stripped 6 bases from V and 0 bases from J, with 15 bases between. The CDR3 DNA sequence: TGCGCCAGCAGCGGACAGACCTTAAGCTCTGGGGCCAACGTCCTGACTTTC. This translates into CASSGQTLSSGANVLTF.

This sequence joins TRBV27 and TRBJ2-2, with 9 bases lining up with TRBD2. Germline V gene lookup returns CDR1 MNHEY and CDR2 SMNVEV (reference sequence). The CDR3 runs to 16 residues. V lost 5 bases, J lost 0 bases, and 4 bases stayed unmatched. CDR3 nucleotide sequence: TGTGCCAGCAGTACTCTAGCGGGAACGAACACCGGGGAGCTGTTTTTT. It specifies CASSTLAGTNTGELFF.

The chain uses TRBV7-3 and TRBJ1-1; 7 bases match TRBD1. The CDR3 consists of 15 residues. Germline CDR1 is SGHTA and CDR2 is FQGTGA. Trimming at V came to 1 base and at J to 6 bases, leaving 8 bases not matched to a gene. The CDR3 here is CASSLMGGGRPEAFF. CDR3 nucleotides: TGTGCCAGCAGCTTAATGGGAGGGGGCAGGCCTGAAGCTTTCTTT.

The chain has TRBV27 and TRBJ2-1; no clear D gene. The length of the CDR3 is 13 residues. Germline CDR1 MNHEY, CDR2 SMNVEV (reference sequence). V lost 2 bases, J lost 9 bases, and 11 bases lay in between. The CDR3 sequence is CASSLASLREQFF. As DNA, the CDR3 is TGTGCCAGCAGTTTAGCCAGTCTCCGTGAGCAGTTCTTC.

V gene TRBV27 combines with J gene TRBJ2-7, with 11 nucleotides matching TRBD2. Germline assignment: CDR1 MNHEY and CDR2 SMNVEV (reference sequence). V gave up 4 bases and J gave up 3 bases; unmatched junction bases: 5. The CDR3 is 15 amino acids. CDR3 protein: CASSYLAGGLYEQYF. The CDR3 region has the DNA TGTGCCAGCAGTTATCTAGCGGGAGGACTCTACGAGCAGTACTTC.

The V call is TRBV2, the J call TRBJ2-1; the D is unclear. Germline CDR1 reads SNHLY; CDR2 reads FYNNEI. V shed 6 bases and J shed 6 bases, with 3 bases lying between them. The CDR3 has 10 residues. The CDR3 coding sequence is TGTGCCAGCAGGATCAATGAGCAGTTCTTC. Its translation is CASRINEQFF. The full variable domain, completed using reference TRBV2 and TRBJ2-1, is EPEVTQTPSHQVTQMGQEVILRCVPISNHLYFYWYRQILGQKVEFLVSFYNNEISEKSEIFDDQFSVERPDGSNFTLKIRSTKLEDSAMYFCASRINEQFFGPGTRLTVL.

The chain has TRBV7-6 and TRBJ2-3; D unclear. CDR1 is SGHVS, CDR2 FNYEAQ, per germline. This CDR3 has 13 residues. The V and J ends lost 5 bases and 3 bases respectively, with 9 bases between them. CDR3 sequence reads: CASSRKRTDTQYF. The CDR3 DNA reads as TGTGCCAGCAGCCGGAAGAGGACAGATACGCAGTATTTT.

This CDR3 is CASGTRSEKLFF. The CDR3, as DNA: TGTGCCAGCGGTACTAGGAGTGAAAAACTGTTTTTT. V is TRBV6-5 and J is TRBJ1-4, with unresolved D. Per germline, CDR1 MNHEY and CDR2 SVGAGI. Trimming removed 8 bases at V and 7 bases at J, with 11 bases between. This CDR3 is built from 12 residues.

V is TRBV28 and J is TRBJ2-2; 7 nucleotides match TRBD2. Per germline, CDR1 MDHEN and CDR2 SYDVKM. Germline trimming cut 3 bases from V and 6 bases from J; bases unmatched to any gene: 7. The CDR3 is made up of 15 amino acids. The CDR3 sequence: CASSFLAGVAGELFF. The DNA for the CDR3 is TGTGCCAGCAGTTTCCTCGCGGGAGTTGCCGGGGAGCTGTTTTTT.

The rearrangement uses TRBV11-2 and TRBJ2-7, with unresolved D. The germline gives CDR1 SGHAT, CDR2 FQNNGV. V was clipped by 1 base and J by 4 bases, with 5 bases between them. The CDR3 is made up of 12 amino acids. The CDR3 loop reads CASSLGWYEQYF. CDR3 in DNA: TGTGCCAGCAGCTTAGGCTGGTACGAGCAGTACTTC.

The V gene is TRBV4-1, the J gene TRBJ2-7; 9 positions match TRBD1. Germline CDR1 and CDR2: MGHRA and YSYEKL. This CDR3 has 14 amino acids. The V and J ends lost 3 bases and 3 bases, in that order; junction bases with no gene match: 3. The DNA for the CDR3 is TGCGCCAGCAGCCAGGGACAGGGTGTCTACGAGCAGTACTTC. This sequence encodes CASSQGQGVYEQYF.

This chain joins TRBV30 and TRBJ2-1, with D unclear. The length of the CDR3 is 13 residues. Germline assignment: CDR1 GTSNPN and CDR2 SVGIG (reference sequence). V was clipped by 0 bases and J by 3 bases, with 6 bases between them. DNA of the CDR3: TGTGCCTGGAGTGTAACAGTCTACAATGAGCAGTTCTTC. It specifies CAWSVTVYNEQFF.

The chain is built from TRBV7-2 and TRBJ1-5; no definite D call. Germline V CDR1 and CDR2: SGHTA, FQGNSA. V lost 2 bases to trimming and J lost 6 bases, with 11 bases between them. The CDR3 is made up of 14 amino acids. The CDR3 loop is CASSLSVVGQPQHF. The DNA for the CDR3 is TGTGCCAGCAGCTTATCCGTGGTTGGTCAGCCCCAGCATTTT.

In its sample, this clone was seen once. This chain connects TRBV9 to TRBJ2-1, with 7 bases identical to TRBD2. Germline assignment: CDR1 SGDLS and CDR2 YYNGEE. The J segment lost 2 bases and the V segment lost 4 bases, leaving 6 bases of the junction unmatched. The CDR3 extends over 15 amino acids. CDR3 bases: TGTGCCAGCAGCCCCGGTGGGGGGGCCTACAATGAGCAGTTCTTC. Protein: CASSPGGGAYNEQFF.

This rearrangement joins TRBV27 to TRBJ2-7; tentatively, D is TRBD1 (5 bases). Germline V gives CDR1 MNHEY, CDR2 SMNVEV (reference sequence). This CDR3 is built from 18 residues. The ends were cut back, 6 bases at V and 0 bases at J, with 24 bases in the middle. In DNA form, the CDR3 reads TGTGCCAGCAGCTTGATGGGGCCCATGACTGGGCGCTCCTACGAGCAGTACTTC. Its translation: CASSLMGPMTGRSYEQYF.